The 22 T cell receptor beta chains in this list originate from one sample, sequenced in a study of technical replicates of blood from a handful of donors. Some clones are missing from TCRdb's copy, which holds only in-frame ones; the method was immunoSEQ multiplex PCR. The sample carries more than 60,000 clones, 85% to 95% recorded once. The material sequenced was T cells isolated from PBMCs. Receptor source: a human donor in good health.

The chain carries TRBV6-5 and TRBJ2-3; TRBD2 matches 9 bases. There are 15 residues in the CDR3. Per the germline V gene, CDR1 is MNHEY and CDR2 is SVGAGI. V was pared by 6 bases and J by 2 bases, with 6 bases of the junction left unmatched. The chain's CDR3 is CASSPLAGITDTQYF. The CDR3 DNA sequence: TGTGCCAGCAGCCCACTAGCGGGTATCACAGATACGCAGTATTTT.

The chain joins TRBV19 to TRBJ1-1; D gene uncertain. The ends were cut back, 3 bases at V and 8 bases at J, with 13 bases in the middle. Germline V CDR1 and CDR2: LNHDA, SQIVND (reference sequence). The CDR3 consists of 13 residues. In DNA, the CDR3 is TGTGCCAGTAGTATTTTGACGGGTGGGGAAGCTTTCTTT. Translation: CASSILTGGEAFF.

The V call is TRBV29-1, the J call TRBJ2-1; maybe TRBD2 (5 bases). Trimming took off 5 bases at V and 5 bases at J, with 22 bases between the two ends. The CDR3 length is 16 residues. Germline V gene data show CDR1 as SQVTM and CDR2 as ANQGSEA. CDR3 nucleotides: TGCAGCGTTATTAATTCGTGGGGAGTTCTCGACAATGAGCAGTTCTTC. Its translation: CSVINSWGVLDNEQFF.

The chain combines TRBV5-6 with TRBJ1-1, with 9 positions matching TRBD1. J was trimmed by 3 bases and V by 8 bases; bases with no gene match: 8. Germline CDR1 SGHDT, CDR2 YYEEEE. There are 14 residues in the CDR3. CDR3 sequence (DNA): TGTGCCAGTGTGGACAGGGGTTCTTACACTGAAGCTTTCTTT. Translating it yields CASVDRGSYTEAFF.

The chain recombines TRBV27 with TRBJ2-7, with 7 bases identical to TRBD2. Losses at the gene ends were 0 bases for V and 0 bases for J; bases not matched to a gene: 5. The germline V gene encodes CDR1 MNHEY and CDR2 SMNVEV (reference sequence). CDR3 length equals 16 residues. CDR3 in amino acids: CASSLSMRERSYEQYF. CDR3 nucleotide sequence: TGTGCCAGCAGTTTATCGATGCGGGAGCGCTCCTACGAGCAGTACTTC.

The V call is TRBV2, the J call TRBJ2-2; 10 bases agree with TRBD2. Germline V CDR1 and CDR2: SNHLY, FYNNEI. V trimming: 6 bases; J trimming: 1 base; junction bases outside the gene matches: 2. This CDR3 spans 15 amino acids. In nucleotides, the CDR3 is TGTGCCAGCAGCGGACTAGCGGAGAACACCGGGGAGCTGTTTTTT. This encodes CASSGLAENTGELFF.

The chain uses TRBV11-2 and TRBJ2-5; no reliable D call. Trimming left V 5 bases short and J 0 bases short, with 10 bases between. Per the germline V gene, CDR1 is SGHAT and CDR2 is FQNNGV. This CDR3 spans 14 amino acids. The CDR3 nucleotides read TGTGCCAGCAGCCCATCGACATACCAAGAGACCCAGTACTTC. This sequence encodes CASSPSTYQETQYF.

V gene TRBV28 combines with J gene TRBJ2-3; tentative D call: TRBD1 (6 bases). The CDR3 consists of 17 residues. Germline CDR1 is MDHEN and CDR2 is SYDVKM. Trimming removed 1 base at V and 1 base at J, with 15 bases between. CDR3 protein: CASSLLEGNRGTDTQYF. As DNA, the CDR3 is TGTGCCAGCAGTTTATTGGAAGGGAACAGGGGCACAGATACGCAGTATTTT.

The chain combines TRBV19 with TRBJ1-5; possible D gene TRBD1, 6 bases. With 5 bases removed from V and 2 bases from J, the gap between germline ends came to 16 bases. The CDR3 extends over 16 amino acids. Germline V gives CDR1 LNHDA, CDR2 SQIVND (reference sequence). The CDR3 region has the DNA TGTGCCAGTAGTGGGGAACAGGGAAGAGGCAATCAGCCCCAGCATTTT. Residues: CASSGEQGRGNQPQHF.

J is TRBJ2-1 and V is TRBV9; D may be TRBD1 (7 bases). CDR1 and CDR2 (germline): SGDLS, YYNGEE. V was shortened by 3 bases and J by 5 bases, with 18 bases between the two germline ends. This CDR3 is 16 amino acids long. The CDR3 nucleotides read TGTGCCAGCAGCGGAACCCCGACAGGGAGGAACAATGAGCAGTTCTTC. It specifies CASSGTPTGRNNEQFF.

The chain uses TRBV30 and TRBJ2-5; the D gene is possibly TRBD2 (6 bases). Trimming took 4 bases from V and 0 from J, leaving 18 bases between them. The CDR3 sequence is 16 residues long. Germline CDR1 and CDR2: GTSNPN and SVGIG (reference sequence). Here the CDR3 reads CAWTSDHSWYQETQYF. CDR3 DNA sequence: TGTGCCTGGACTAGCGACCATTCTTGGTACCAAGAGACCCAGTACTTC.

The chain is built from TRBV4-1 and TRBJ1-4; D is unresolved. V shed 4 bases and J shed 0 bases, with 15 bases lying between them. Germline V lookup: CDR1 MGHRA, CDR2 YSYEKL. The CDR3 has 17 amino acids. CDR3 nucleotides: TGCGCCAGCAGCCCTAAGGCCTATGGAGCAACTAATGAAAAACTGTTTTTT. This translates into CASSPKAYGATNEKLFF.

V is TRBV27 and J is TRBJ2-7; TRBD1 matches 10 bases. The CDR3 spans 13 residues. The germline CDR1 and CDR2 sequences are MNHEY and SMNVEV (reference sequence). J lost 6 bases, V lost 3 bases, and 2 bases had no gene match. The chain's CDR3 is CASSFRDRGEQYF. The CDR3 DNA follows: TGTGCCAGCAGTTTTCGGGACAGGGGCGAGCAGTACTTC.

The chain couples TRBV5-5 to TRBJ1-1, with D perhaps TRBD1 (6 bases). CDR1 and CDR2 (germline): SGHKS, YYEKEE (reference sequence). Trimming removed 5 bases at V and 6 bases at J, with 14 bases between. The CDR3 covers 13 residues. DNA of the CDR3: TGTGCCAGCAGGGACCCAGGGGACGCTGAAGCTTTCTTT. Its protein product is CASRDPGDAEAFF. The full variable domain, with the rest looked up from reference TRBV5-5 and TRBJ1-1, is DAGVTQSPTHLIKTRGQQVTLRCSPISGHKSVSWYQQVLGQGPQFIFQYYEKEERGRGNFPDRFSARQFPNYSSELNVNALLLGDSALYLCASRDPGDAEAFFGQGTRLTVV.

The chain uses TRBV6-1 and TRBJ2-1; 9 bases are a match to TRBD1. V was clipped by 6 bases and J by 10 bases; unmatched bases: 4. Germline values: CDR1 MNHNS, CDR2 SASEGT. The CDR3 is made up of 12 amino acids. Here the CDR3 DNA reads TGTGCCAGCAGCGTGGACAGGGGCGAGCAGTTCTTC. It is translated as CASSVDRGEQFF.

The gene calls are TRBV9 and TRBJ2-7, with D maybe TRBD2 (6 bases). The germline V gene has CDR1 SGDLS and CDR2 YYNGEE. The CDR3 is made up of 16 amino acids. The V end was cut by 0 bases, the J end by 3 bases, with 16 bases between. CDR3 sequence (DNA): TGTGCCAGCAGCGTAGGGCCGGGCGGGAACGTCTACGAGCAGTACTTC. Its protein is CASSVGPGGNVYEQYF.

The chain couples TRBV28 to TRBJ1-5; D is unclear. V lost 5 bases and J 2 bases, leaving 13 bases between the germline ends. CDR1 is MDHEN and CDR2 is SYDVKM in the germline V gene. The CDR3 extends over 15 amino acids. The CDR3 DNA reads TGTGCCAGCAGTAATCCGGGGTACGGCAATCAGCCCCAGCATTTT. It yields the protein CASSNPGYGNQPQHF.

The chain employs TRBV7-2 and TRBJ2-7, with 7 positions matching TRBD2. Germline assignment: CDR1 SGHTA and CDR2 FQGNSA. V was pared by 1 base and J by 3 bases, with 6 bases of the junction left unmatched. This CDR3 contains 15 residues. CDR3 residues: CASSLGAGNHYEQYF. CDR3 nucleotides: TGTGCCAGCAGCTTAGGAGCGGGAAATCACTACGAGCAGTACTTC.

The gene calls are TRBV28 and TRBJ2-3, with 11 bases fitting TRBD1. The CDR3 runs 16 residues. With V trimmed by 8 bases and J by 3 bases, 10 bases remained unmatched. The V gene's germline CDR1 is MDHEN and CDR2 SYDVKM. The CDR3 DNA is TGTGCCAGCCCCCCCCAAGGACAGGGGGCAACAGATACGCAGTATTTT. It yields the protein CASPPQGQGATDTQYF.

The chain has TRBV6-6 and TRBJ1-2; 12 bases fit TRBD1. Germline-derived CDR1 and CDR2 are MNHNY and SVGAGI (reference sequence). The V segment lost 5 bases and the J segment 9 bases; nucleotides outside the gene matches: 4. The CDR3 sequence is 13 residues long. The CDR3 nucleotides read TGTGCCAGCAGTCCGGGACAGGGGGCGAGCTACACCTTC. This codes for CASSPGQGASYTF.

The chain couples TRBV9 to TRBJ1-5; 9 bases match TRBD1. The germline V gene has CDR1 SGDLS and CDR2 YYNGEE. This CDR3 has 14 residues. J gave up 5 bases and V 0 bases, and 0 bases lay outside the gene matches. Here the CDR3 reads CASSVGTGDQPQHF. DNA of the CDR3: TGTGCCAGCAGCGTAGGGACAGGGGATCAGCCCCAGCATTTT.

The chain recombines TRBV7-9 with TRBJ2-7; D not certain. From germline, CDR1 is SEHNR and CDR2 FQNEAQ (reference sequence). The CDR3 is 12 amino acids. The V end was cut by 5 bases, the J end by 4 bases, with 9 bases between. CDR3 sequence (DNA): TGTGCCAGCAGCATTACAGTGTACGAGCAGTACTTC. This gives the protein CASSITVYEQYF. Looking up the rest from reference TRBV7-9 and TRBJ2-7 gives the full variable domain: DTGVSQNPRHKITKRGQNVTFRCDPISEHNRLYWYRQTLGQGPEFLTYFQNEAQLEKSRLLSDRFSAERPKGSFSTLEIQRTEQGDSAMYLCASSITVYEQYFGPGTRLTVT.